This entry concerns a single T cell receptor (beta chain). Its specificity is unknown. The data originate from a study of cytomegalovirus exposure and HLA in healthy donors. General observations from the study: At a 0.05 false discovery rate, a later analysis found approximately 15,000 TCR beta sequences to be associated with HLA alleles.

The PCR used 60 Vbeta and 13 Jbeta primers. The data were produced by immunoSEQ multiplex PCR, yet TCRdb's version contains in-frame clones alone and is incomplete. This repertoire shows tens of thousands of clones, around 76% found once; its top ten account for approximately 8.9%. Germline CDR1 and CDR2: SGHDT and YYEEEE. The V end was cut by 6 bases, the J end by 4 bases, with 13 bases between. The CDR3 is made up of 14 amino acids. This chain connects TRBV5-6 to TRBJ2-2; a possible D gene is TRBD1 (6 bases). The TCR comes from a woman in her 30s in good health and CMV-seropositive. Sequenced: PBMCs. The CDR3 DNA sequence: TGTGCCAGCACCCTAACAGGGACCACCGGGGAGCTGTTTTTT. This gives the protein CASTLTGTTGELFF.